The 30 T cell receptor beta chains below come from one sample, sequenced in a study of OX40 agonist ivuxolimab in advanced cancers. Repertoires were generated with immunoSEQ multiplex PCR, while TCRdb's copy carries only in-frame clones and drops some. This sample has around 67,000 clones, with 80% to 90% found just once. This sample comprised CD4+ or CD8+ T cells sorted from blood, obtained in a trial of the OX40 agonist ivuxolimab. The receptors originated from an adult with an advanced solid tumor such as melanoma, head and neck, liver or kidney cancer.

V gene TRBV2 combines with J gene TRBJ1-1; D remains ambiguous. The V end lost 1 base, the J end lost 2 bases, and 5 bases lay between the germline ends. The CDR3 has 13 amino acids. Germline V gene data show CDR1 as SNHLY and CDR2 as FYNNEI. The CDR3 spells CASSEGGNTEAFF. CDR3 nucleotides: TGTGCCAGCAGTGAAGGGGGTAACACTGAAGCTTTCTTT.

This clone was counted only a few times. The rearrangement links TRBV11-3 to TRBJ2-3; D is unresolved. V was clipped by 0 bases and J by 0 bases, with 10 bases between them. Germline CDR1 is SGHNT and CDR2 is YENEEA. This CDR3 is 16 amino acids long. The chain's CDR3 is CASSLEFDSSTDTQYF. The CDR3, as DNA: TGTGCCAGCAGCTTAGAGTTCGATTCTAGCACAGATACGCAGTATTTT.

The CDR3 DNA reads as TGTGCCAGCAGCTTAGTTGGGGGGATCTCTGGAAACACCATATATTTT. This encodes CASSLVGGISGNTIYF. This chain uses TRBV7-6 with TRBJ1-3; weak D call: TRBD1 (5 bases). Trimming took off 1 base at V and 0 bases at J, with 10 bases between the two ends. The CDR3 length is 16 residues. CDR1 is SGHVS, CDR2 FNYEAQ, per germline.

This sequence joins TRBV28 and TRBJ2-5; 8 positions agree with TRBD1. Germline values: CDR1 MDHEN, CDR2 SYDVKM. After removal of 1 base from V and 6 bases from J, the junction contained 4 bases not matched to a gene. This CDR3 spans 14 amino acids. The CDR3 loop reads CASSLLQGAKTQYF. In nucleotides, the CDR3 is TGTGCCAGCAGTTTATTGCAGGGGGCGAAGACCCAGTACTTC.

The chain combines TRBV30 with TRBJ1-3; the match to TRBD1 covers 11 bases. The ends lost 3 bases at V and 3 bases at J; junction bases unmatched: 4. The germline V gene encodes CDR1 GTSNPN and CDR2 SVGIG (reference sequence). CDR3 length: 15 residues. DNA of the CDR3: TGTGCCTGGAGCGGGACAGGGGGGGGTGGAAACACCATATATTTT. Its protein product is CAWSGTGGGGNTIYF.

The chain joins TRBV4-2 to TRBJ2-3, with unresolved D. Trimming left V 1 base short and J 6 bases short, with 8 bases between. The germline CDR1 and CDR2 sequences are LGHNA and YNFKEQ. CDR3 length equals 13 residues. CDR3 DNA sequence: TGTGCCAGCAGCCAAGGAGGTCGGGATACGCAGTATTTT. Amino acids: CASSQGGRDTQYF.

CDR3 sequence: CASSLRSTATNEKLFF. CDR3 DNA sequence: TGCGCCAGCAGCTTGCGATCGACAGCAACTAATGAAAAACTGTTTTTT. The V gene is TRBV5-1, the J gene TRBJ1-4, with a possible D match to TRBD1 (5 bases). Germline V gene sequence: CDR1 SGHRS, CDR2 YFSETQ. V dropped 1 base and J dropped 0 bases, with 10 bases sitting between them. CDR3 length: 16 amino acids.

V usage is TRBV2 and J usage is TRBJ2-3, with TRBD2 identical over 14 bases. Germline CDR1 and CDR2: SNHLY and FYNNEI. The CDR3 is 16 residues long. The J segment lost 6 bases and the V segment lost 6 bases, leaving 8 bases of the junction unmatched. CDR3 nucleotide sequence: TGTGCCAGCAGGAGGACTAGCGGGGGGTCCCCGGATACGCAGTATTTT. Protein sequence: CASRRTSGGSPDTQYF.

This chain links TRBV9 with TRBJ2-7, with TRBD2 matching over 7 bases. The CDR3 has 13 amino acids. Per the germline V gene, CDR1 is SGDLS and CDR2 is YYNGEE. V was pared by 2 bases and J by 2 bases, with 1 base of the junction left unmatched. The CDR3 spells CASSVGGTYEQYF. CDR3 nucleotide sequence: TGTGCCAGCAGCGTGGGAGGGACCTACGAGCAGTACTTC.

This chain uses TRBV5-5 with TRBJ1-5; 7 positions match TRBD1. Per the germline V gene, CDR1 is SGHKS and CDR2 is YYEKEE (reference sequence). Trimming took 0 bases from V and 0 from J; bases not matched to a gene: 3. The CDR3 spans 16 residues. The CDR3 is CASSLEGGYSNQPQHF. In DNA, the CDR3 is TGTGCCAGCAGCTTGGAAGGGGGCTATAGCAATCAGCCCCAGCATTTT.

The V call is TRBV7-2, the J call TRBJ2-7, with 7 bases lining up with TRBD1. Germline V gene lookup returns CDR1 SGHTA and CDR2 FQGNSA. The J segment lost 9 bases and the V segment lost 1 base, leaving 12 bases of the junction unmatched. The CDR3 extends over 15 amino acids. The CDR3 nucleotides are TGTGCCAGCAGCTTAGAGAGGGGACAGATTCTACGGCAGTACTTC. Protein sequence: CASSLERGQILRQYF.

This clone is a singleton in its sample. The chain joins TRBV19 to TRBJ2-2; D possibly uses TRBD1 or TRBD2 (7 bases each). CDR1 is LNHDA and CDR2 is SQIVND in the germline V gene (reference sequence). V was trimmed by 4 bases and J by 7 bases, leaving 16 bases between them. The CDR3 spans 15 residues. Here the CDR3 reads CASSSRQGEGGELFF. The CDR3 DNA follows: TGTGCCAGTAGTAGTCGCCAGGGGGAGGGCGGGGAGCTGTTTTTT.

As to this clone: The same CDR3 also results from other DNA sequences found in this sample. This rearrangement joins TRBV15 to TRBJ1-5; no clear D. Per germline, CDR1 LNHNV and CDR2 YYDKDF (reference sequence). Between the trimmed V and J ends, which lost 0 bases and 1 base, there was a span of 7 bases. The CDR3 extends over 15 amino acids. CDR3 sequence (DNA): TGTGCCACCAGCAGAGATAAAGGCAGCAATCAGCCCCAGCATTTT. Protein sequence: CATSRDKGSNQPQHF.

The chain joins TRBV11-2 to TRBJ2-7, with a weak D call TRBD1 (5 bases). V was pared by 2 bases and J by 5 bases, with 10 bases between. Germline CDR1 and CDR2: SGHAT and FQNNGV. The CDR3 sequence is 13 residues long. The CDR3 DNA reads TGTGCCAGCAGCTTAAGGGGTACCCACGAGCAGTACTTC. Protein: CASSLRGTHEQYF.

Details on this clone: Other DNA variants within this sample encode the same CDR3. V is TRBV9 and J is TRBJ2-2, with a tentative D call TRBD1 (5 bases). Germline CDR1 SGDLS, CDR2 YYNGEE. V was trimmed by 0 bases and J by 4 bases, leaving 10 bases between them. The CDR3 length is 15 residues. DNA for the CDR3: TGTGCCAGCAGCGTAGGCCAGGGTTTCACCGGGGAGCTGTTTTTT. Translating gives CASSVGQGFTGELFF.

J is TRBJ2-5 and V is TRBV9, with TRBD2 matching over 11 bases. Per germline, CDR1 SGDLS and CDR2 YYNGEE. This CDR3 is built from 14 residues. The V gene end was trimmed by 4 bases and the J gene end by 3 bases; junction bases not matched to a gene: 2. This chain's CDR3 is CASSRLAGKETQYF. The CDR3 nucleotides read TGTGCCAGCAGCCGACTAGCGGGAAAAGAGACCCAGTACTTC.

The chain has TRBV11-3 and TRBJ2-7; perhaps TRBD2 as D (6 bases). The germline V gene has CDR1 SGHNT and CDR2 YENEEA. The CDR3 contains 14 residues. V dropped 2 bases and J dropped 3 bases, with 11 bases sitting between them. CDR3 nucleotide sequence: TGTGCCAGCAGCTTATTGGGAGGAGACTACGAGCAGTACTTC. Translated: CASSLLGGDYEQYF.

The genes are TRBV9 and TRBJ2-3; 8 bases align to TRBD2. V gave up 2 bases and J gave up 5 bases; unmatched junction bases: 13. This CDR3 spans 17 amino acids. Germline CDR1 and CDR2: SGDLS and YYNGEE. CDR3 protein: CASSVYPREVQGDTQYF. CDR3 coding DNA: TGTGCCAGCAGCGTTTATCCGCGGGAGGTACAGGGAGATACGCAGTATTTT.

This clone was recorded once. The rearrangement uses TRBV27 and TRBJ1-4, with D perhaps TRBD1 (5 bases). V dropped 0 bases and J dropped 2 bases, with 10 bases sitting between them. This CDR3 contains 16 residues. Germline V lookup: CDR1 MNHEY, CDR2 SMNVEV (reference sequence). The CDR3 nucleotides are TGTGCCAGCAGTTTATCTGTTGGGACTACTAATGAAAAACTGTTTTTT. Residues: CASSLSVGTTNEKLFF.

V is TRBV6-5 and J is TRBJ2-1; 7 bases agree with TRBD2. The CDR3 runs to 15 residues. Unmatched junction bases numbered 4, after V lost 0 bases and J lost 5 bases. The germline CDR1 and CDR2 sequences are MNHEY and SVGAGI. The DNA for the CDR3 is TGTGCCAGCAGTTACTCGTCAGCGGGGCACAATGAGCAGTTCTTC. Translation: CASSYSSAGHNEQFF.

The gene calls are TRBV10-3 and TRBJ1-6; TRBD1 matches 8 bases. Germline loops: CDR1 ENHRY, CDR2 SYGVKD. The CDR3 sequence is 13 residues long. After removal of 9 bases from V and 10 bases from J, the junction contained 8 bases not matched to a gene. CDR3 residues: CAIKTGQESPLHF. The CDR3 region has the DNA TGTGCCATAAAGACGGGACAGGAGTCACCCCTCCACTTT.

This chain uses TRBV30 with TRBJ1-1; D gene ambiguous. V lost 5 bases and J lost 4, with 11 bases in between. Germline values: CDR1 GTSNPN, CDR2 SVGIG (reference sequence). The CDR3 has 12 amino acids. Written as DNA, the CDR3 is TGTGCCTGGGCATCTCTGGGCACTGAAGCTTTCTTT. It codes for CAWASLGTEAFF.

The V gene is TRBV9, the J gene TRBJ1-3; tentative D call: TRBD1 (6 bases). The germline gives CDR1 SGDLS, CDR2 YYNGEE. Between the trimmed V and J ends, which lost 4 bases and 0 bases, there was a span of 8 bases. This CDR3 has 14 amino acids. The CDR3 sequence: CASSQDSSGNTIYF. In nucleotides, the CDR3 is TGTGCCAGCAGCCAGGACAGCTCTGGAAACACCATATATTTT.

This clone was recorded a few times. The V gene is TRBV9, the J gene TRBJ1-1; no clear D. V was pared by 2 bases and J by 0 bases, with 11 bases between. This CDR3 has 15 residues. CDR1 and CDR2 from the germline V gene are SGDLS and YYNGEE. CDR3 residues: CASSVGGGMNTEAFF. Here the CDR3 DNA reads TGTGCCAGCAGCGTCGGAGGTGGGATGAACACTGAAGCTTTCTTT.

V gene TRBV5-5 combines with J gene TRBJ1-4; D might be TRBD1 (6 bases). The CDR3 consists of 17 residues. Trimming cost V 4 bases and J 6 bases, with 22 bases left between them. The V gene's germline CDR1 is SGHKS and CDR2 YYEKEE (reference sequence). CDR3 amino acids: CASSGAGAAPIYEKLFF. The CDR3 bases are TGTGCCAGCAGCGGGGCAGGGGCTGCCCCGATTTATGAAAAACTGTTTTTT.

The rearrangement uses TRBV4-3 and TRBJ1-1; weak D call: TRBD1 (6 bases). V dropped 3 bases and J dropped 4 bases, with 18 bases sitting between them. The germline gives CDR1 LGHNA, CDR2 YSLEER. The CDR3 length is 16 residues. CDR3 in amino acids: CASSHGEWGQVTEAFF. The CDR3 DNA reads TGCGCCAGCAGCCATGGGGAGTGGGGGCAGGTCACTGAAGCTTTCTTT.

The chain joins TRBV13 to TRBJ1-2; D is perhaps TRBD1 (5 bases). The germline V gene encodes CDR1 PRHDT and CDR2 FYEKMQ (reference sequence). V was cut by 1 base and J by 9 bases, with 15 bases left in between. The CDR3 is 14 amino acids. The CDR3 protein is CASSLVAQGRRYTF. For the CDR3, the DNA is TGTGCCAGCAGCTTAGTCGCTCAGGGCCGGCGCTACACCTTC.

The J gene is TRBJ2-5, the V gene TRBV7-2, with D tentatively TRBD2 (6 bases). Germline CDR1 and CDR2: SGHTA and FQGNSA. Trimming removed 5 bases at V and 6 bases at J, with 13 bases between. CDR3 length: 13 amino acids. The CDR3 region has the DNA TGTGCCAGCAGCCCTCCGGGGGTACAGACCCAGTACTTC. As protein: CASSPPGVQTQYF.

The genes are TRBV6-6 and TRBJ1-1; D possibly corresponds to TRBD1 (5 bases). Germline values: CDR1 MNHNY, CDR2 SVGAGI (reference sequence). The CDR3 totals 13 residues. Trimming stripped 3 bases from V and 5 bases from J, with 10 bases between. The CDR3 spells CASSYGGETEAFF. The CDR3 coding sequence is TGTGCCAGCAGTTATGGGGGGGAGACTGAAGCTTTCTTT.

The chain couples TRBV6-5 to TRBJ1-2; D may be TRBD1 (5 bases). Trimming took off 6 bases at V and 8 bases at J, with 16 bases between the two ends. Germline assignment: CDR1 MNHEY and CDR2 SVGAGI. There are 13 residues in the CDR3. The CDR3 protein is CASRPGGERGYTF. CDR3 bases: TGTGCCAGCAGACCGGGGGGGGAGAGGGGCTACACCTTC.